The clone carrying this T cell receptor (beta chain) occurred many times. The antigen is undetermined. From the RT-PCR reads, TCRdb called clonotypes with MiXCR, one entry per CDR3 protein. Of around 300,000 distinct CDR3 sequences in the sample, about 20% are singletons; the top ten hold approximately 10%. The CDR3 has 14 amino acids. V was cut by 3 bases and J by 0 bases, with 8 bases left in between. The source of the sample is a study of response to subunit inactivated influenza vaccine. Notes on the study in general: T cells newly recruited by each seasonal influenza vaccination are few, the authors suggested.

This TCR was sampled from a man between 45 and 75 years old who received an inactivated influenza vaccine. The chain is built from TRBV12-3 or TRBV12-4 and TRBJ1-2; possible D gene TRBD1, 5 bases. The sample was PBMCs from blood, taken approximately 20 months after vaccination. In DNA form, the CDR3 reads TGTGCCAGCAGTTTTGGGACGGCTAACTATGGCTACACCTTC. It translates to CASSFGTANYGYTF.